These T cell receptor beta chains were read from a single sample in a study of identical twins' blood T cells. In TCRdb, the 5' RACE reads were re-called with MiXCR into one record per CDR3 protein. The data hold about 370,000 distinct CDR3 sequences, with 28% observed a single time. Input material: PBMCs. The receptors were sampled from a woman aged 18 to 49 in good health. CDR3s include the opening cysteine and the closing phenylalanine or tryptophan. Each record gives: D gene, J gene, clone size, V gene, CDR3 DNA, CDR3 protein. D genes are given only for firm matches. Size is stated for part of the rows, as once, few or many counts, or as a class when the clone is expanded.

d_gene: NA
j_gene: TRBJ2-1
abundance: few
v_gene: TRBV30
CDR3nt: TGTGCCTGGAGTCCAATAGCGATCCAGCAGTTCTTC
CDR3aa: CAWSPIAIQQFF

d_gene: NA
j_gene: TRBJ2-5
abundance: few
v_gene: TRBV11-1
CDR3nt: TGTGCCAGCAGCTTAGCCTCCAGGGAAGAGACCCAGTACTTC
CDR3aa: CASSLASREETQYF

d_gene: NA
j_gene: TRBJ2-7
abundance: NA
v_gene: TRBV6-2/TRBV6-3
CDR3nt: TGTGCCAGCAGTTACACGCGGGAGCAGTACTTC
CDR3aa: CASSYTREQYF

d_gene: TRBD2
j_gene: TRBJ2-1
abundance: few
v_gene: TRBV9
CDR3nt: TGTGCCAGCAGCGCGCCTAGGACTAGCGGGAACAATGAGCAGTTCTTC
CDR3aa: CASSAPRTSGNNEQFF

d_gene: TRBD2
j_gene: TRBJ2-2
abundance: NA
v_gene: TRBV5-1
CDR3nt: TGCGCCGACAGAATCGGGGGGAGCACCGGGGAGCTGTTTTTT
CDR3aa: CADRIGGSTGELFF

d_gene: NA
j_gene: TRBJ1-2
abundance: few
v_gene: TRBV18
CDR3nt: TGTGCCAGCTCACTTAAGACGGAGTATGGCTACACCTTC
CDR3aa: CASSLKTEYGYTF

d_gene: TRBD2
j_gene: TRBJ2-3
abundance: few
v_gene: TRBV5-1
CDR3nt: TGCGCCAGCAGCTTGGCCCGGGGGGACACAGATACGCAGTATTTT
CDR3aa: CASSLARGDTDTQYF

d_gene: NA
j_gene: TRBJ2-3
abundance: NA
v_gene: TRBV28
CDR3nt: TGTGCCAGCAGTCTGGCCGGGACAAAAGATACGCAGTATTTT
CDR3aa: CASSLAGTKDTQYF

d_gene: NA
j_gene: TRBJ1-4
abundance: NA
v_gene: TRBV6-5
CDR3nt: TGTGCCACCAAGAACCCAGGGGAAAAACTGTTTTTT
CDR3aa: CATKNPGEKLFF

d_gene: TRBD2
j_gene: TRBJ2-1
abundance: NA
v_gene: TRBV10-1
CDR3nt: TGCGCCAGCAGTGAGTCTGGGTTAGCGGGAGTAAGGTTCTTC
CDR3aa: CASSESGLAGVRFF

d_gene: NA
j_gene: TRBJ1-1
abundance: NA
v_gene: TRBV2
CDR3nt: TGTGCCAGCAAGGGGAGGACGGACGCTTTGAACACTGAAGCTTTCTTT
CDR3aa: CASKGRTDALNTEAFF

d_gene: NA
j_gene: TRBJ2-7
abundance: few
v_gene: TRBV2
CDR3nt: TGTGCCAGCACCGATAGCCGCCGGGAGCAGTACTTC
CDR3aa: CASTDSRREQYF

d_gene: NA
j_gene: TRBJ1-3
abundance: few
v_gene: TRBV10-3
CDR3nt: TGTGCCATCAGGCAGGGTAGCTCTGGAAACACCATATATTTT
CDR3aa: CAIRQGSSGNTIYF

d_gene: TRBD1
j_gene: TRBJ1-3
abundance: NA
v_gene: TRBV10-3
CDR3nt: TGTGCCTCCGCATACGGACAGGGATCAAACACCATATATTTT
CDR3aa: CASAYGQGSNTIYF

d_gene: NA
j_gene: TRBJ2-5
abundance: NA
v_gene: TRBV5-6
CDR3nt: TGTGCCAGCAGCTTGCGGCGACAGACACCGGCCCAGTACTTC
CDR3aa: CASSLRRQTPAQYF

d_gene: NA
j_gene: TRBJ1-2
abundance: few
v_gene: TRBV19
CDR3nt: TGTGCCAGTAGTATAGATGGTGACATTCCGGCTGGCTACACCTTC
CDR3aa: CASSIDGDIPAGYTF

d_gene: NA
j_gene: TRBJ2-1
abundance: NA
v_gene: TRBV3-1
CDR3nt: TGTGCCAGCAGCCCCCCCCTTTATCGGAGCGACAATGAGCAGTTCTTC
CDR3aa: CASSPPLYRSDNEQFF

d_gene: NA
j_gene: TRBJ1-3
abundance: many
v_gene: TRBV14
CDR3nt: TGTGCCAGCAGCCAGGGATGGAATTCTGGAAACACCATATATTTT
CDR3aa: CASSQGWNSGNTIYF

d_gene: NA
j_gene: TRBJ1-1
abundance: NA
v_gene: TRBV3-1
CDR3nt: TGTGCCAGCAGCCTAACCCCGGTACAGACAGCTTTCTTT
CDR3aa: CASSLTPVQTAFF

d_gene: NA
j_gene: TRBJ1-2
abundance: NA
v_gene: TRBV6-5
CDR3nt: TGTGCCAGCAGTTACACGGACCGCTCCTATGGCTACACCTTC
CDR3aa: CASSYTDRSYGYTF

d_gene: NA
j_gene: TRBJ2-1
abundance: NA
v_gene: TRBV4-3
CDR3nt: TGCGCCAGCAGCCAAGAGCACTACAATGAGCAGTTCTTC
CDR3aa: CASSQEHYNEQFF

d_gene: TRBD1
j_gene: TRBJ2-7
abundance: NA
v_gene: TRBV27
CDR3nt: TGTGCCAGCAGCTTCGGGACAGGGGGTATCTACGAGCAGTACTTC
CDR3aa: CASSFGTGGIYEQYF

d_gene: NA
j_gene: TRBJ1-4
abundance: many
v_gene: TRBV19
CDR3nt: TGTGCCACCACCAGGGGAGAAGGTGAAAAACTGTTTTTT
CDR3aa: CATTRGEGEKLFF

d_gene: NA
j_gene: TRBJ2-1
abundance: NA
v_gene: TRBV27
CDR3nt: TGTGCCACTGGGACATCCTTCAATGAGCAGTTCTTC
CDR3aa: CATGTSFNEQFF

d_gene: NA
j_gene: TRBJ2-7
abundance: many
v_gene: TRBV11-2
CDR3nt: TGTGCCAGCAGCTTTAGACGGCCGGGCTCCTACGAGCAGTACTTC
CDR3aa: CASSFRRPGSYEQYF

d_gene: NA
j_gene: TRBJ2-6
abundance: once
v_gene: TRBV12-5
CDR3nt: TGTGCTAGTGATGGCTCTGGGGCCAACGTCCCGACTTTC
CDR3aa: CASDGSGANVPTF

d_gene: NA
j_gene: TRBJ1-1
abundance: few
v_gene: TRBV2
CDR3nt: TGTGCCAGCACTATCGGGGCAGGGGCCATGCAAACTGAAGCTTTCTTT
CDR3aa: CASTIGAGAMQTEAFF

d_gene: NA
j_gene: TRBJ2-1
abundance: once
v_gene: TRBV29-1
CDR3nt: TGCAGCGTTGAGCCTTTAGGGCGGAATGAGCAGTTCTTC
CDR3aa: CSVEPLGRNEQFF

d_gene: NA
j_gene: TRBJ2-1
abundance: few
v_gene: TRBV5-1
CDR3nt: TGCGCCAGCAGCTTGGACGTACCCCTAAATGAGCAGTTCTTC
CDR3aa: CASSLDVPLNEQFF

d_gene: TRBD1
j_gene: TRBJ2-7
abundance: few
v_gene: TRBV11-2
CDR3nt: TGTGCCAGCAGCTTTTCGGGACAGGGGGCATACGAGCAGTACTTC
CDR3aa: CASSFSGQGAYEQYF